The 3 T cell receptor beta chains below come from one sample, sequenced in a study of blood T cells in healthy people across ages. A sample-barcoded 5' primer and a J-beta primer mix were used in a second PCR of about 6 to 12 cycles. One entry per CDR3 protein results from TCRdb running MiXCR on the 5' RACE reads. The sample carries approximately 800,000 distinct CDR3 sequences, roughly 50% recorded once. Sequencing was done on a sample of blood. Receptors were obtained from a man aged 35-49 years in good health.

In this sample, this clonotype turned up a few times. The chain couples TRBV4-1 to TRBJ2-3; 8 positions agree with TRBD1. This CDR3 comprises 19 residues. Germline CDR1 MGHRA, CDR2 YSYEKL. The V gene end was trimmed by 4 bases and the J gene end by 3 bases; junction bases not matched to a gene: 18. The CDR3 sequence: CASSPPRRSSGGATDTQYF. DNA of the CDR3: TGCGCCAGCAGCCCTCCACGCAGGTCGTCAGGGGGCGCAACAGATACGCAGTATTTT.

The rearrangement uses TRBV7-9 and TRBJ1-2, with 10 bases identical to TRBD1. In germline, CDR1 is SEHNR, CDR2 FQNEAQ (reference sequence). The J segment lost 7 bases and the V segment lost 3 bases, leaving 8 bases of the junction unmatched. CDR3 size: 15 residues. CDR3: CASSFQGQGVSGYTF. The CDR3 DNA reads TGTGCCAGCAGCTTCCAAGGACAGGGGGTATCTGGCTACACCTTC.

This clonotype was observed a single time. The V call is TRBV4-2, the J call TRBJ2-3; no reliable D call. This CDR3 contains 16 residues. CDR1 LGHNA and CDR2 YNFKEQ come from the germline V gene. The germline V and J ends were trimmed by 0 bases and 4 bases, with 14 bases remaining between them. CDR3 bases: TGTGCCAGCAGCCAAGAAGATGGTAGCCGCGCAGATACGCAGTATTTT. This sequence encodes CASSQEDGSRADTQYF.